The present T cell receptor (beta chain) was sequenced within a study of T cells after somatic rescue of genetic block. Using immunoSEQ multiplex PCR, the repertoire was profiled, and TCRdb retains in-frame clones only, with some absent. Of tens of thousands of clones detected, roughly 92% appear once; the ten largest clones hold 2.9%. From germline, CDR1 is SGHDT and CDR2 YYEEEE. V gave up 0 bases and J gave up 4 bases, with 10 bases separating them. The CDR3 totals 14 residues. Specimen: peripheral blood mononuclear cells (PBMCs). The chain joins TRBV5-6 to TRBJ1-2; D is perhaps TRBD1 (5 bases). The receptor was derived from a man aged 40-50 years. The CDR3 nucleotides are TGTGCCAGCAGCTTGGGGGTCAGGGTCTATGGCTACACCTTC. Encoded protein: CASSLGVRVYGYTF.